This passage covers 16 T cell receptor beta chains from one sample sequenced in a study of shared clonotypes between healthy human individuals. Profiled with immunoSEQ multiplex PCR; TCRdb holds only in-frame clones, not every one. The table has roughly 850,000 clones, around 96% seen once. Naive CD8 cells, CD45RO-negative and positively selected for CCR7, excluded terminally differentiated effector memory CD45RA+ cells. Material for sequencing was naive CD8+ T cells sorted from blood. These receptors all stem from a man aged 25-45 years in good health.

The J gene is TRBJ2-2, the V gene TRBV11-2; D is uncertain. Trimming stripped 4 bases from V and 5 bases from J, with 11 bases between. The CDR3 is made up of 14 amino acids. Germline V CDR1 and CDR2: SGHAT, FQNNGV. The CDR3 DNA sequence: TGTGCCAGCAGCTCCATAGTCGGTACCGGGGAGCTGTTTTTT. Translation gives CASSSIVGTGELFF. The full variable domain, completed using reference TRBV11-2 and TRBJ2-2, is EAGVAQSPRYKIIEKRQSVAFWCNPISGHATLYWYQQILGQGPKLLIQFQNNGVVDDSQLPKDRFSAERLKGVDSTLKIQPAKLEDSAVYLCASSSIVGTGELFFGEGSRLTVL.

The J gene is TRBJ1-1, the V gene TRBV5-6, with TRBD1 as a possible D gene (5 bases). CDR3 length: 14 residues. Germline CDR1 is SGHDT and CDR2 is YYEEEE. V was clipped by 4 bases and J by 1 base, with 11 bases between them. The CDR3 sequence: CASSLDQGNTEAFF. The CDR3 nucleotides are TGTGCCAGCAGCCTGGATCAGGGGAACACTGAAGCTTTCTTT.

V usage is TRBV29-1 and J usage is TRBJ2-7, with D possibly being TRBD1 (5 bases). Germline V lookup: CDR1 SQVTM, CDR2 ANQGSEA. Trimming removed 7 bases at V and 4 bases at J, with 20 bases between. The CDR3 covers 14 residues. In DNA form, the CDR3 reads TGCAGCGCGAATGGTGGGGCGGCACAATACGAGCAGTACTTC. It translates to CSANGGAAQYEQYF.

About this clone: This CDR3 is also generated by other DNA sequences in the sample. The chain recombines TRBV19 with TRBJ2-1; D unresolved. This CDR3 has 13 amino acids. The germline V and J ends were trimmed by 3 bases and 4 bases, with 7 bases remaining between them. The germline V gene has CDR1 LNHDA and CDR2 SQIVND (reference sequence). The CDR3 sequence: CASSIWGYNEQFF. The CDR3 DNA reads as TGTGCCAGTAGTATCTGGGGATACAATGAGCAGTTCTTC.

V and J are TRBV15 and TRBJ1-4, with TRBD1 matching 8 bases. J gave up 5 bases and V 0 bases, and 5 bases lay outside the gene matches. CDR3 size: 16 residues. Germline V lookup: CDR1 LNHNV, CDR2 YYDKDF (reference sequence). CDR3 sequence (DNA): TGTGCCACCAGCAGAGATTTGGCAGGGGGCAATGAAAAACTGTTTTTT. Translation: CATSRDLAGGNEKLFF.

The chain is built from TRBV6-6 and TRBJ2-7; D perhaps matches TRBD2 (6 bases). The CDR3 has 13 amino acids. Trimming left V 4 bases short and J 4 bases short, with 11 bases between. CDR1 MNHNY and CDR2 SVGAGI come from the germline V gene (reference sequence). Here the CDR3 reads CASSFLGGYEQYF. The CDR3 region has the DNA TGTGCCAGCAGTTTCCTGGGGGGTTACGAGCAGTACTTC.

This chain links TRBV5-5 with TRBJ2-1, with 11 bases matching TRBD2. V dropped 4 bases and J dropped 4; count of bases not matched to a gene: 19. Germline CDR1 SGHKS, CDR2 YYEKEE (reference sequence). The CDR3 has 20 amino acids. CDR3 amino acids: CASSRTFGTSGGRGYNEQFF. In nucleotides, the CDR3 is TGTGCCAGCAGCCGTACCTTTGGTACTAGCGGGGGAAGGGGTTACAATGAGCAGTTCTTC.

The genes are TRBV11-3 and TRBJ2-1; D is tentatively TRBD1 or TRBD2 (5 bases each). Germline CDR1 and CDR2: SGHNT and YENEEA. V lost 1 base and J lost 10, with 8 bases in between. CDR3 length: 12 amino acids. Written as DNA, the CDR3 is TGTGCCAGCAGCTTAGTGGGGACCGAGCAGTTCTTC. Translation: CASSLVGTEQFF.

This sequence joins TRBV19 and TRBJ1-5; TRBD1 agrees at 10 bases. After removal of 7 bases from V and 7 bases from J, the junction contained 10 bases not matched to a gene. The CDR3 has 15 residues. The germline V gene has CDR1 LNHDA and CDR2 SQIVND (reference sequence). CDR3 region: CASKGDRGSQQPQHF. The DNA of the CDR3 is TGTGCCAGTAAGGGGGACAGGGGCAGCCAACAGCCCCAGCATTTT.

The CDR3 DNA reads TGTGCTAGTGGTTTAGGATTTGAAGCTTTCTTT. Amino acid sequence: CASGLGFEAFF. The rearrangement joins TRBV12-5 to TRBJ1-1; D is unclear. CDR1 and CDR2 (germline): LGHNT, FRNRAP. This CDR3 contains 11 residues. The V end lost 3 bases, the J end lost 7 bases, and 6 bases lay between the germline ends.

As DNA, the CDR3 is TGCGCCAGCAGCCCTGGACTAGCCTCCCCGCAGTATTTT. Protein: CASSPGLASPQYF. The chain uses TRBV4-1 and TRBJ2-3; TRBD2 matches at 8 bases. Germline CDR1 MGHRA, CDR2 YSYEKL. Losses at the gene ends were 4 bases for V and 10 bases for J; bases not matched to a gene: 7. The CDR3 is 13 residues long.

In DNA form, the CDR3 reads TGTGCCAGCAGTACAAACCCCGGGAAGGCGTACGAGCAGTACTTC. It encodes CASSTNPGKAYEQYF. The chain employs TRBV6-6 and TRBJ2-7; TRBD2 might be the D (5 bases). The length of the CDR3 is 15 residues. The V end was cut by 5 bases, the J end by 4 bases, with 18 bases between. Germline V gene lookup returns CDR1 MNHNY and CDR2 SVGAGI (reference sequence).

Remarks on this clone: Given a much more abundant clone one base away, this may be a read error. The chain couples TRBV2 to TRBJ2-7; TRBD1 matches 7 bases. CDR3 length equals 13 residues. Germline-derived CDR1 and CDR2 are SNHLY and FYNNEI. The trim removed 5 bases at V and 3 bases at J, leaving 4 bases unmatched. The CDR3 bases are TGTGCCAGCAGTCCCCGGGACAGCTACGAGCAGTACTTC. Translating it yields CASSPRDSYEQYF.

The rearrangement links TRBV7-2 to TRBJ2-7; 11 bases match TRBD1. CDR1 is SGHTA, CDR2 FQGNSA, per germline. The length of the CDR3 is 14 residues. V shed 5 bases and J 7 bases; nucleotides not matched to a gene: 7. CDR3 protein: CASSALDRGREQYF. DNA for the CDR3: TGTGCCAGCAGCGCCCTGGACAGGGGGCGAGAGCAGTACTTC.

The gene calls are TRBV28 and TRBJ2-7; 9 bases map to TRBD2. Germline lookup yields CDR1 MDHEN and CDR2 SYDVKM. This CDR3 has 14 amino acids. The ends lost 6 bases at V and 4 bases at J; junction bases unmatched: 7. This CDR3 is CASSFSGSGYEQYF. The CDR3 coding sequence is TGTGCCAGCAGCTTTAGCGGGAGTGGGTACGAGCAGTACTTC.

The V gene is TRBV10-3, the J gene TRBJ2-4, with D possibly TRBD1 on 5 matching bases. The germline CDR1 and CDR2 sequences are ENHRY and SYGVKD. The CDR3 is made up of 12 amino acids. V was clipped by 4 bases and J by 7 bases, with 8 bases between them. The CDR3 loop reads CAISGQGNIQYF. CDR3 bases: TGTGCCATCAGTGGCCAGGGCAACATTCAGTACTTC.